The source of this TCR beta chain is a study of cytotoxic CD8 clonotypes in ibrutinib-treated CLL. Broader study findings: Clonality rose at ibrutinib response and fell back toward baseline at progression. Timing of sampling differed between sustained-remission and progressing patients.

Depth targeted 1 in 200,000 to 1 in 1 million T cells, averaging roughly 9.7x coverage per clonotype. The protocol was immunoSEQ multiplex PCR, while the TCRdb copy is restricted to in-frame clones and leaves out a portion. The sample records more than 200,000 clones, 60% to 75% being singletons. CDR3 length: 15 residues. Germline V gives CDR1 SEHNR, CDR2 FQNEAQ (reference sequence). The V gene lost 0 bases and the J gene lost 4 bases, with 10 bases spanning the gap. Cryopreserved PBMCs yielded about 2.2 micrograms of genomic DNA for TCR beta libraries. Details on this clone: Its specificity is not known.

This receptor was taken from a human donor with chronic lymphocytic leukemia. The rearrangement links TRBV7-9 to TRBJ1-5; D is unresolved. The sequenced sample was PBMCs, obtained after 24 months of ibrutinib treatment. The CDR3 here is CASSLAGADNQPQHF. CDR3 in DNA: TGTGCCAGCAGCTTAGCAGGAGCCGATAATCAGCCCCAGCATTTT. The full variable domain, completed using reference TRBV7-9 and TRBJ1-5, is DTGVSQNPRHKITKRGQNVTFRCDPISEHNRLYWYRQTLGQGPEFLTYFQNEAQLEKSRLLSDRFSAERPKGSFSTLEIQRTEQGDSAMYLCASSLAGADNQPQHFGDGTRLSIL.